This section outlines one T cell receptor (beta chain) sequence together with its context. Its antigen remains unknown. The data derive from a study of OX40 agonist ivuxolimab in advanced cancers. Background on the study: Having had anti-PD-1, anti-PD-L1 or anti-CTLA-4 therapy before was allowed, and about 40% had some. Study findings and constraints: There were, on average, more expanded clones in CD8+ T cells than in CD4+. Clonal expansion was seen in CD4+ and CD8+ blood T cells by week 6 at 0.1 to 3.0 mg/kg.

Repertoires were generated with immunoSEQ multiplex PCR, while TCRdb's copy carries only in-frame clones and drops some. The data show 30,000 to 35,000 clones, over 80% seen once. The sequence was collected from an adult with an advanced solid tumor such as melanoma, head and neck, liver or kidney cancer. The sequencing used CD4+ or CD8+ T cells sorted from blood, collected in a trial of the OX40 agonist ivuxolimab.

The CDR3 reads CASSIGGPGNTIYF. CDR3 sequence (DNA): TGTGCCAGTAGTATTGGAGGACCTGGAAACACCATATATTTT. V is TRBV19 and J is TRBJ1-3; no firm D call. V was shortened by 3 bases and J by 2 bases, with 8 bases between the two germline ends. This CDR3 region has 14 residues. Germline V gene sequence: CDR1 LNHDA, CDR2 SQIVND (reference sequence).